The clone carrying this TCR beta chain was detected only a few times. Its target is not known. These data are taken from a study of T cells after yellow fever vaccination. Each CDR3 protein gets one entry after TCRdb re-called the 5' RACE reads with MiXCR. The repertoire holds 600,000 to 750,000 distinct CDR3 sequences, with roughly an eighth as singletons. The CDR3 spans 17 residues. Unmatched junction bases numbered 15, after V lost 7 bases and J lost 2 bases. CDR1 and CDR2 from the germline V gene are SGHVS and FNYEAQ. Study-wide points: The booster saw the reappearance of most primary-vaccination clones (around 96% CD4, 70% to 90% CD8).

The chain joins TRBV7-6 to TRBJ2-3; TRBD2 agrees at 7 bases. The sequenced sample was PBMCs, obtained on the day of the yellow fever booster vaccination. This TCR was recovered from a man aged 30-40 years who received the YFV17D yellow fever vaccine. CDR3 sequence: CASNVREVPANTDTQYF. CDR3 DNA: TGTGCCAGCAACGTCCGGGAGGTTCCCGCTAACACAGATACGCAGTATTTT.